This T cell receptor (beta chain) was recovered during a study of PD-1 blockade in mismatch repair-deficient tumors. Study at large: Patients had some twelve mismatch repair-deficient cancer types, all previously treated and progressing.

The V and J ends lost 4 bases and 4 bases, in that order; junction bases with no gene match: 5. The length of the CDR3 is 14 residues. The germline V gene encodes CDR1 MRHNA and CDR2 SNTAGT. Repertoires were generated with immunoSEQ multiplex PCR, while TCRdb's copy carries only in-frame clones and drops some. Seen here are tens of thousands of clones, around 80% observed once, and the top ten hold just over 20%. PCR or immunohistochemistry showed mismatch repair deficiency in every enrolled patient. The chain employs TRBV6-4 and TRBJ2-3, with 7 bases matching TRBD1. The origin of this receptor is an adult with mismatch repair-deficient cancer. The sample was peripheral blood, taken 12 weeks after starting pembrolizumab. The CDR3: CASSASTGSDTQYF. Here the CDR3 DNA reads TGTGCCAGCAGTGCTTCGACAGGGTCAGATACGCAGTATTTT.